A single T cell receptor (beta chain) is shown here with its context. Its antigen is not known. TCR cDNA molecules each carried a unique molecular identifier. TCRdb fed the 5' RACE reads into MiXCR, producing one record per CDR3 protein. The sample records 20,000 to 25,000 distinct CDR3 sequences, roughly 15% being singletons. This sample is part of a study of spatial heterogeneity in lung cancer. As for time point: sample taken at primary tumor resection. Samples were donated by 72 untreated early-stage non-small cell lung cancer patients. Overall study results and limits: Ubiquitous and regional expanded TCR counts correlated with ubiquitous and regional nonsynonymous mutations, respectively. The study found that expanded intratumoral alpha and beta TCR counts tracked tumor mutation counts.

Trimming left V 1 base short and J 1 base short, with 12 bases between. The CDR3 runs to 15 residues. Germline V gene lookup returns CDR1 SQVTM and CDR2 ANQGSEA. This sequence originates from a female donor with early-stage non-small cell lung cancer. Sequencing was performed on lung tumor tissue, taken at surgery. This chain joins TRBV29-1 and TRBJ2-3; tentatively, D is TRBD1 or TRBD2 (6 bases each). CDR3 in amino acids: CSVEGGASGTDTQYF. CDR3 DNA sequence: TGCAGCGTTGAAGGGGGGGCGTCGGGCACAGATACGCAGTATTTT.